This TCR delta chain was documented in a study of gamma-delta chains in newborns, infants, children. This CDR3 comprises 19 residues. Per the germline V gene, CDR1 is GEAIGNYY and CDR2 is EKD. TCRdb reanalyzed the reads using CATT. The table lists approximately 4,000 delta-chain clones, over 2% of them singletons. In this sample, this clone turned up a few times. One base separates it from a far larger clone, so it is likely a read error. At the DNA level, this CDR3 is encoded by other sequences in the same sample as well. The sequence derives from a child who was a newborn, infant or young child, either healthy, febrile or measles-vaccinated (not recorded which). The rearrangement links TRDV2 to TRDJ3; the match to TRDD3 covers 11 bases. The sequenced sample consisted of blood. For the CDR3, the DNA is TGTGCCTGTGACACCGGATGGGGGATACGCTCCTGGGACACCCGACAGATGTTCTTC. Translation: CACDTGWGIRSWDTRQMFF.